One and the same sample provided the 25 T cell receptor beta chains below, sequenced in a study of spatial heterogeneity in lung cancer. General study points: Tumoral mutation counts were tracked by counts of expanded intratumoral alpha and beta TCRs.

Their cognate antigens are unknown. Each CDR3 protein is one row after TCRdb ran MiXCR on the 5' RACE reads. Here the sample spans several thousand distinct CDR3 sequences, 11% to 15% being singletons. Time point in this sample: sample taken at primary tumor resection. Sequences were derived from lung tumor tissue, sampled at surgery. The receptors come from a female donor with early-stage non-small cell lung cancer.

This clonotype was recorded many times. Since it is a stray read in a library aimed at alpha chains, this beta chain has a size that is not meaningful. This chain connects TRBV10-1 to TRBJ2-1, with a tentative D call TRBD2 (5 bases). V gave up 6 bases and J gave up 4 bases, with 10 bases separating them. The CDR3 extends over 13 amino acids. Looked up from germline, CDR1 is WNHNN and CDR2 is SYGVQD (reference sequence). CDR3 DNA sequence: TGCGCCAGCAGCCCCGGACTGTACAATGAGCAGTTCTTC. It encodes CASSPGLYNEQFF.

In the case of this clonotype: A library made for alpha chains picked up this beta chain off target, so its size means little. This chain uses TRBV5-1 with TRBJ2-7; TRBD2 agrees at 11 bases. This CDR3 comprises 17 residues. The ends lost 3 bases at V and 2 bases at J; junction bases unmatched: 10. Germline V gene data show CDR1 as SGHRS and CDR2 as YFSETQ. This CDR3 is CASSSLSGTSGAYEQYF. The DNA for the CDR3 is TGCGCCAGCAGCTCCTTGTCCGGGACTAGCGGCGCCTACGAGCAGTACTTC.

This clonotype occurred many times. Being off target in a library aimed at alpha chains, this beta chain has a size of little meaning. V and J are TRBV20-1 and TRBJ1-1; no definite D call. V gave up 2 bases and J gave up 3 bases, with 10 bases separating them. CDR3 size: 13 residues. Per the germline V gene, CDR1 is DFQATT and CDR2 is SNEGSKA (reference sequence). The CDR3, as DNA: TGCAGTGCTAGAAGCTACAGATACACTGAAGCTTTCTTT. This encodes CSARSYRYTEAFF.

By sample share, this clonotype is medium-sized. Because the library targeted alpha chains, this beta chain is an off-target read whose size means little. The gene calls are TRBV15 and TRBJ2-1, with D tentatively TRBD1 (7 bases). The germline V gene encodes CDR1 LNHNV and CDR2 YYDKDF (reference sequence). Trimming pared 3 bases from V and 1 base from J, leaving 10 bases between. The CDR3 is 15 amino acids. The CDR3 spells CATSRTGRSYNEQFF. In DNA form, the CDR3 reads TGTGCCACCAGCAGGACAGGGAGGTCCTACAATGAGCAGTTCTTC.

At least ten counts were recorded for this clonotype. This beta chain was picked up by a library intended for alpha chains and is off target, so its count carries little meaning. This chain joins TRBV20-1 and TRBJ1-1, with D unresolved. The V end lost 2 bases, the J end lost 9 bases, and 10 bases lay between the germline ends. Germline V gene lookup returns CDR1 DFQATT and CDR2 SNEGSKA (reference sequence). The CDR3 has 11 amino acids. The CDR3 bases are TGCAGTGCTAGACTTGGACGGCAAGCTTTCTTT. It yields the protein CSARLGRQAFF.

To note about this clonotype: This beta chain represents an off-target read in a library built for alpha chains; its size is of limited meaning. This rearrangement joins TRBV30 to TRBJ1-1; the D gene is possibly TRBD1 (6 bases). The ends were cut back, 3 bases at V and 7 bases at J, with 18 bases in the middle. Germline V gene sequence: CDR1 GTSNPN, CDR2 SVGIG (reference sequence). The CDR3 is 14 residues long. This CDR3 is CAWSVLLPGDEAFF. The CDR3 bases are TGTGCCTGGAGCGTACTACTTCCAGGGGATGAAGCTTTCTTT. The whole variable domain, remainder taken from reference TRBV30 and TRBJ1-1, is SQTIHQWPATLVQPVGSPLSLECTVEGTSNPNLYWYRQAAGRGLQLLFYSVGIGQISSEVPQNLSASRPQDRQFILSSKKLLLSDSGFYLCAWSVLLPGDEAFFGQGTRLTVV.

By its share, this clonotype is medium-sized. Being off target in a library aimed at alpha chains, this beta chain has a size of little meaning. The chain employs TRBV19 and TRBJ2-4; TRBD2 agrees at 15 bases. The junction had 9 bases not matched to a gene; V was cut back by 6 bases and J by 0 bases. Germline V gene lookup returns CDR1 LNHDA and CDR2 SQIVND (reference sequence). The length of the CDR3 is 19 residues. Here the CDR3 reads CASSEGTSGGLLAKNIQYF. CDR3 nucleotide sequence: TGTGCCAGTAGCGAGGGGACTAGCGGGGGGCTCCTAGCCAAAAACATTCAGTACTTC.

With respect to this clonotype: This beta chain represents an off-target read in a library built for alpha chains; its size is of limited meaning. This sequence joins TRBV2 and TRBJ1-2; 9 bases agree with TRBD1. The CDR3 consists of 18 residues. V was clipped by 5 bases and J by 5 bases; unmatched bases: 18. The germline CDR1 and CDR2 sequences are SNHLY and FYNNEI. CDR3 nucleotide sequence: TGTGCCAGCAGTCCCCGCGGGACAGGGTTTGTCTCTGGGTATGGCTACACCTTC. This encodes CASSPRGTGFVSGYGYTF.

About this clonotype: This beta chain is off target for a library built for alpha chains, so its abundance means little. DNA for the CDR3: TGTGCCAGCAGTCCTTTAACGGATGAAGCTTTCTTT. It codes for CASSPLTDEAFF. The J gene is TRBJ1-1, the V gene TRBV28; D is ambiguous. The length of the CDR3 is 12 residues. Per the germline V gene, CDR1 is MDHEN and CDR2 is SYDVKM. Trimming took off 5 bases at V and 7 bases at J, with 11 bases between the two ends.

The table lists this clonotype with many counts. This beta chain is off target for a library built for alpha chains, so its abundance means little. The chain employs TRBV20-1 and TRBJ1-3, with D possibly TRBD1 on 5 matching bases. V was cut by 6 bases and J by 3 bases, with 18 bases left in between. CDR1 and CDR2 from the germline V gene are DFQATT and SNEGSKA (reference sequence). The length of the CDR3 is 15 residues. The DNA of the CDR3 is TGCAGTGCCGCAGATCGGGGGACGAGTGGAAACACCATATATTTT. This sequence encodes CSAADRGTSGNTIYF.

This clonotype has at least ten counts. Since it is a stray read in a library aimed at alpha chains, this beta chain has a size that is not meaningful. This chain uses TRBV6-5 with TRBJ1-1; TRBD1 is a possible D gene (5 bases). The CDR3 length is 13 residues. Germline V gives CDR1 MNHEY, CDR2 SVGAGI. The V end was cut by 6 bases, the J end by 3 bases, with 11 bases between. In DNA, the CDR3 is TGTGCCAGCAGCCTACAGGAGTACACTGAAGCTTTCTTT. Translation: CASSLQEYTEAFF.

This clonotype has ten or more counts. A library prepared for alpha chains yielded this beta chain as an off-target read; its size is of little meaning. The rearrangement joins TRBV5-1 to TRBJ2-1; a weak D match, TRBD2 (5 bases). Trimming removed 0 bases at V and 6 bases at J, with 13 bases between. The CDR3 covers 15 residues. Germline CDR1 and CDR2: SGHRS and YFSETQ. CDR3 nucleotide sequence: TGCGCCAGCAGCTTGGCCGAGGGTTCACCCAATGAGCAGTTCTTC. Protein product: CASSLAEGSPNEQFF.

This clonotype was detected ten times or more. As an off-target read in a library built for alpha chains, this beta chain has a frequency of little significance. This chain uses TRBV7-2 with TRBJ2-7; D not certain. The CDR3 has 11 residues. Trimming took off 4 bases at V and 9 bases at J, with 10 bases between the two ends. CDR1 and CDR2 from the germline V gene are SGHTA and FQGNSA. The CDR3 sequence is CASSSRAGQYF. The CDR3 coding sequence is TGTGCCAGCAGCTCCCGGGCTGGGCAGTACTTC.

By sample fraction, this clonotype is medium-sized. This beta chain is an unintended read in a library built for alpha chains; its size means little. The CDR3 region is CASSPSGGATGELFF. In DNA, the CDR3 is TGTGCCAGCAGCCCATCAGGGGGGGCCACCGGGGAGCTGTTTTTT. The V and J genes are TRBV12-3 or TRBV12-4 and TRBJ2-2; D may match TRBD1 or TRBD2 (7 bases each). The ends were cut back, 6 bases at V and 4 bases at J, with 15 bases in the middle. The CDR3 spans 15 residues.

This clonotype is classed as medium-sized. This beta chain appears as a stray read in a library generated for alpha chains; its size is not informative. The genes are TRBV24-1 and TRBJ2-3; D assignment may be TRBD1 or TRBD2 (5 bases each). The CDR3 consists of 16 residues. From germline, CDR1 is KGHDR and CDR2 SFDVKD. Deletions cut 0 bases from V and 0 bases from J, with 9 bases between. CDR3 sequence reads: CATSDLFGASTDTQYF. The DNA for the CDR3 is TGTGCCACCAGTGATTTGTTCGGGGCTAGCACAGATACGCAGTATTTT.

This clonotype was found many times. Since it is a stray read in a library aimed at alpha chains, this beta chain has a size that is not meaningful. The rearrangement uses TRBV12-5 and TRBJ1-2; D remains ambiguous. The germline V gene encodes CDR1 LGHNT and CDR2 FRNRAP. The CDR3 consists of 17 residues. V lost 7 bases to trimming and J lost 1 base, with 22 bases between them. The CDR3 region is CASADDRESSHNYGYTF. CDR3 in DNA: TGTGCTAGTGCCGACGACCGAGAGTCTAGTCATAACTATGGCTACACCTTC.

By share, this clonotype counts as medium-sized (0.01 to 0.1%). This beta chain slipped into a library made for alpha chains as a stray read, so its size is not meaningful. CDR3 loop: CASSDLSPSRAFF. CDR3 nucleotide sequence: TGTGCCAGCAGTGACTTAAGCCCCTCGAGGGCTTTCTTT. The V call is TRBV6-5, the J call TRBJ1-1; no firm D call. With 5 bases removed from V and 11 bases from J, the gap between germline ends came to 18 bases. Germline CDR1 and CDR2: MNHEY and SVGAGI. The CDR3 totals 13 residues.

About this clonotype: Because this beta chain is a stray read in a library intended to capture alpha chains, its abundance should not be given much weight. The chain joins TRBV6-5 to TRBJ1-3; D is undetermined. The V gene's germline CDR1 is MNHEY and CDR2 SVGAGI. V lost 4 bases and J lost 4, with 8 bases in between. The CDR3 length is 13 residues. CDR3 DNA sequence: TGTGCCAGCAGTTTACGGAAAGGAAACACCATATATTTT. This gives the protein CASSLRKGNTIYF.

In this sample, this clonotype turned up many times. A library prepared for alpha chains yielded this beta chain as an off-target read; its size is of little meaning. The chain combines TRBV7-9 with TRBJ2-5; D is perhaps TRBD1 or TRBD2 (6 bases each). The CDR3 is 16 amino acids. Trimming shortened V by 6 bases and J by 4 bases, and 21 bases separated the two germline ends. Per germline, CDR1 SEHNR and CDR2 FQNEAQ (reference sequence). CDR3 nucleotide sequence: TGTGCCAGCAGTGCTGGCCCGCTGGGGGGCCGAGAGACCCAGTACTTC. It specifies CASSAGPLGGRETQYF.

In its sample, this clonotype ranks as medium-sized. This beta chain is a stray sequence in a library constructed for alpha chains; its clone size is not meaningful. The chain joins TRBV20-1 to TRBJ1-6; 8 positions agree with TRBD1. The V segment lost 0 bases and the J segment 8 bases; nucleotides outside the gene matches: 6. The CDR3 is 15 residues long. Germline loops: CDR1 DFQATT, CDR2 SNEGSKA (reference sequence). The CDR3 reads CSARDDGQGHSPLHF. CDR3 nucleotides: TGCAGTGCTAGAGATGACGGACAGGGTCATTCACCCCTCCACTTT.

By frequency in the sample, this clonotype is medium-sized. This beta chain turned up in a library designed for alpha chains; as an off-target read, its abundance says little. The V call is TRBV20-1, the J call TRBJ2-7, with TRBD2 matching 9 bases. Germline assignment: CDR1 DFQATT and CDR2 SNEGSKA (reference sequence). CDR3 length equals 14 residues. V was pared by 6 bases and J by 3 bases, with 9 bases of the junction left unmatched. CDR3 sequence: CSAAGGAPYYEQYF. For the CDR3, the DNA is TGCAGTGCCGCGGGAGGGGCCCCATACTACGAGCAGTACTTC.

This clonotype is deemed medium-sized. This beta chain came through as a stray read in a library set up for alpha chains, and its size says little. V usage is TRBV11-2 and J usage is TRBJ2-1, with 7 bases fitting TRBD1. V was pared by 5 bases and J by 7 bases, with 2 bases of the junction left unmatched. Germline values: CDR1 SGHAT, CDR2 FQNNGV. This CDR3 has 12 residues. The CDR3 bases are TGTGCCAGCAGCACACAGGGGAATGAGCAGTTCTTC. It codes for CASSTQGNEQFF.

By frequency in the sample, this clonotype is medium-sized. This beta chain turned up in a library designed for alpha chains; as an off-target read, its abundance says little. The J gene is TRBJ2-2, the V gene TRBV6-2 or TRBV6-3, with TRBD1 as a possible D gene (5 bases). CDR1 MNHEY and CDR2 SVGEGT come from the germline V gene. V lost 5 bases to trimming and J lost 5 bases, with 15 bases between them. This CDR3 contains 15 residues. The CDR3 DNA is TGTGCCAGCAGTCCTCGACAGCCCAAGACCGGGGAGCTGTTTTTT. It is translated as CASSPRQPKTGELFF.

Within the sample, this clonotype is medium-sized. In a library made to pick up alpha chains, this beta chain is a stray read with a size that means little. This chain connects TRBV7-9 to TRBJ1-1, with D possibly TRBD1 on 6 matching bases. Looked up from germline, CDR1 is SEHNR and CDR2 is FQNEAQ (reference sequence). Trimming removed 1 base at V and 6 bases at J, with 15 bases between. The CDR3 has 15 amino acids. The CDR3 reads CASSLGVGEGAEAFF. DNA of the CDR3: TGTGCCAGCAGCTTAGGCGTGGGAGAGGGGGCTGAAGCTTTCTTT.

This clonotype was observed many times. This beta chain is an off-target read within a library intended for alpha chains, so its frequency means little. The chain links TRBV20-1 to TRBJ2-1; TRBD2 agrees at 9 bases. The ends lost 2 bases at V and 9 bases at J; junction bases unmatched: 8. Germline V CDR1 and CDR2: DFQATT, SNEGSKA (reference sequence). This CDR3 contains 14 residues. This CDR3 reads CSARSWRGGVEQFF. The DNA of the CDR3 is TGCAGTGCTAGAAGTTGGCGGGGGGGCGTTGAGCAGTTCTTC.